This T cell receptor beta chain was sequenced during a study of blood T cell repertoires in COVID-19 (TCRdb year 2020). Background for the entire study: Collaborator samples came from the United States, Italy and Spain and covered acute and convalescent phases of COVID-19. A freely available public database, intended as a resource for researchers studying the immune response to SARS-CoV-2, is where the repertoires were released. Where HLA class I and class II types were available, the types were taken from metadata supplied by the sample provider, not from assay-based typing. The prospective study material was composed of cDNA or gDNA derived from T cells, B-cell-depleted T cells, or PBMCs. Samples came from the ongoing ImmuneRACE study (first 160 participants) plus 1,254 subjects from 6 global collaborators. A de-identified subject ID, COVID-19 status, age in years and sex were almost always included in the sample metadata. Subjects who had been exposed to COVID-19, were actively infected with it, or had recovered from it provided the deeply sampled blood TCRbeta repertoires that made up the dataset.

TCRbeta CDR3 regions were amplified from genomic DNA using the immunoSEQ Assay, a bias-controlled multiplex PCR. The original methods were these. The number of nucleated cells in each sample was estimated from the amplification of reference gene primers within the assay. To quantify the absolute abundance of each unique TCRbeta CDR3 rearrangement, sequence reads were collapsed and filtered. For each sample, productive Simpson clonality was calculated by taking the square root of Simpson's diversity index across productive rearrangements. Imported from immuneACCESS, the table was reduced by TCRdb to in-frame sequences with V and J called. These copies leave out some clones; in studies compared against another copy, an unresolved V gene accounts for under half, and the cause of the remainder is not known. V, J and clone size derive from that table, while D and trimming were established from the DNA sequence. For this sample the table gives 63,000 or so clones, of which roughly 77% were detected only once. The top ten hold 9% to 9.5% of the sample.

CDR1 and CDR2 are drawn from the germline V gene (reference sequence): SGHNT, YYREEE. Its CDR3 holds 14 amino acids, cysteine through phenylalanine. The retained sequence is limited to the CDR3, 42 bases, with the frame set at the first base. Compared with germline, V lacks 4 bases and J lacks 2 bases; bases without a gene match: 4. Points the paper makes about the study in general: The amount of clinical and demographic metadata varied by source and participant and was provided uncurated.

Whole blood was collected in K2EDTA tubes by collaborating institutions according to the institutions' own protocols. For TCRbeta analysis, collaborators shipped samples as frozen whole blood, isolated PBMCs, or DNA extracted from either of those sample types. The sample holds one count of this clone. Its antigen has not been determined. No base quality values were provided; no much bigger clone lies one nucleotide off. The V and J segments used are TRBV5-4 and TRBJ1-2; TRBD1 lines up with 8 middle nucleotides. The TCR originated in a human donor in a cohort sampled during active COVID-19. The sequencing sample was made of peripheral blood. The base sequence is TGTGCCAGCAGCCCGAGACAGGGGAACTATGGCTACACCTTC. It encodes CASSPRQGNYGYTF.